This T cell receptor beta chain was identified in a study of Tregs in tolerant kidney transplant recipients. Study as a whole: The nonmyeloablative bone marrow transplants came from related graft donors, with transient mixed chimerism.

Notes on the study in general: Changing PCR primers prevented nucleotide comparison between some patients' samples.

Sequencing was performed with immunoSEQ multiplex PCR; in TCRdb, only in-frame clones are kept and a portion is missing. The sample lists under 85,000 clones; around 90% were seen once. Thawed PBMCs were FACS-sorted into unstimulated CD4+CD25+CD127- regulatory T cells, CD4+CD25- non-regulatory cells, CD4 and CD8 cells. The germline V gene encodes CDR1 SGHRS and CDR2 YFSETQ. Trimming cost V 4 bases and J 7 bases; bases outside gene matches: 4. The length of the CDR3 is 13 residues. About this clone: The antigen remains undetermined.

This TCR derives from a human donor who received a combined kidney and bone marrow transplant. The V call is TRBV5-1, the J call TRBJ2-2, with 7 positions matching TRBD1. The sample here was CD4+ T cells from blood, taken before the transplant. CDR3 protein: CASSLGQDGELFF. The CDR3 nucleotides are TGCGCCAGCAGCCTTGGACAGGACGGGGAGCTGTTTTTT.